In its sample, the clone carrying this T cell receptor beta chain was seen many times. This sample is part of a study of low-dose radiotherapy and immunotherapy resistance in tumors. CDR1 and CDR2 from the germline V gene are MNHEY and SVGAGI. CDR3 length: 13 amino acids. The ends were cut back, 6 bases at V and 7 bases at J, with 16 bases in the middle. Specified time point: after trial treatment. Treatment noted: LDRT plus nivolumab, ipilimumab, low-dose cyclophosphamide and aspirin (RACIN trial). Primers targeting TRAV and TRBV primed first-strand cDNA, covering alpha and beta chains. The PCR that amplified TCRs ran for 20 to 25 cycles, relying on a constant-region primer and a V-primer adapter. TCRdb itself ran the reads through MiXCR, one entry per CDR3 protein. The profile shows tens of thousands of distinct CDR3 sequences, around a sixth of them singletons.

The source material was PBMCs, sampled after low-dose radiotherapy plus immunotherapy. This receptor was identified in a male donor with prostate cancer. V gene TRBV6-5 combines with J gene TRBJ2-7, with a possible D match to TRBD1 (5 bases). This CDR3 is CASRSSGPGEQYF. The DNA of the CDR3 is TGTGCCAGCAGGTCCTCAGGGCCCGGGGAGCAGTACTTC.